Listed here are 30 T cell receptor beta chains from one sample, sequenced in a study of OX40 agonist ivuxolimab in advanced cancers. TCRdb's table, derived via immunoSEQ multiplex PCR, lists solely in-frame clones and lacks some. The sample carries tens of thousands of clones, around 84% recorded once. The specimen was CD4+ or CD8+ T cells sorted from blood, collected in a trial of the OX40 agonist ivuxolimab. The receptors come from an adult with an advanced solid tumor such as melanoma, head and neck, liver or kidney cancer.

V and J are TRBV12-5 and TRBJ1-6; no clear D gene. This CDR3 has 14 amino acids. Trimming removed 5 bases at V and 6 bases at J, with 11 bases between. Per germline, CDR1 LGHNT and CDR2 FRNRAP. This CDR3 is CASGDSGVNSPLHF. CDR3 in DNA: TGTGCTAGTGGTGATTCCGGGGTTAATTCACCCCTCCACTTT.

This chain links TRBV6-1 with TRBJ1-1; 7 nucleotides line up with TRBD1. The CDR3 is made up of 14 amino acids. Germline V lookup: CDR1 MNHNS, CDR2 SASEGT. V lost 8 bases and J lost 0; bases outside the gene matches: 6. The CDR3 sequence: CASGLRGLNTEAFF. The CDR3 nucleotides read TGTGCCAGCGGACTCAGGGGGTTGAACACTGAAGCTTTCTTT.

This clone appeared once. V gene TRBV5-6 combines with J gene TRBJ2-4; D possibly corresponds to TRBD1 (6 bases). This CDR3 region has 16 residues. Trimming took 0 bases from V and 5 from J, leaving 15 bases between them. Germline assignment: CDR1 SGHDT and CDR2 YYEEEE. This CDR3 reads CASSLGLAGAQNIQYF. In DNA form, the CDR3 reads TGTGCCAGCAGCTTGGGCCTAGCAGGGGCCCAAAACATTCAGTACTTC.

This clone showed up just a few times. The chain has TRBV27 and TRBJ2-3; either TRBD1 or TRBD2 may supply D (5 bases each). Looked up from germline, CDR1 is MNHEY and CDR2 is SMNVEV (reference sequence). CDR3 size: 15 residues. The germline V and J ends were trimmed by 6 bases and 0 bases, with 13 bases remaining between them. The CDR3 loop reads CASSSGTASTDTQYF. CDR3 sequence (DNA): TGTGCCAGCAGCTCCGGGACGGCTAGCACAGATACGCAGTATTTT.

The rearrangement links TRBV29-1 to TRBJ1-2; possible D gene TRBD1, 6 bases. V was clipped by 3 bases and J by 4 bases, with 12 bases between them. Germline V gene lookup returns CDR1 SQVTM and CDR2 ANQGSEA. The CDR3 covers 13 residues. DNA of the CDR3: TGCAGCGTTGAGGAGGGGGGGGGCTATGGCTACACCTTC. It translates to CSVEEGGGYGYTF.

The gene calls are TRBV7-3 and TRBJ2-2, with D perhaps matching TRBD1 (6 bases). This CDR3 contains 15 residues. CDR1 and CDR2 (germline): SGHTA, FQGTGA. V shed 3 bases and J shed 4 bases, with 12 bases lying between them. The CDR3 is CASSFSGDGTGELFF. Here the CDR3 DNA reads TGTGCCAGCAGCTTCTCAGGGGATGGCACCGGGGAGCTGTTTTTT.

V and J are TRBV19 and TRBJ2-7; 9 bases align to TRBD1. The CDR3 is 13 amino acids. The V and J ends lost 5 bases and 3 bases, in that order; junction bases with no gene match: 2. Germline-derived CDR1 and CDR2 are LNHDA and SQIVND (reference sequence). The CDR3 coding sequence is TGTGCCAGTAGTTGGGGACAGGGCTACGAGCAGTACTTC. It translates to CASSWGQGYEQYF. Together with reference TRBV19 and TRBJ2-7, the CDR3 gives the full variable domain: DGGITQSPKYLFRKEGQNVTLSCEQNLNHDAMYWYRQDPGQGLRLIYYSQIVNDFQKGDIAEGYSVSREKKESFPLTVTSAQKNPTAFYLCASSWGQGYEQYFGPGTRLTVT.

This clone was observed a handful of times. The chain joins TRBV7-9 to TRBJ1-2; D is unresolved. Germline lookup yields CDR1 SEHNR and CDR2 FQNEAQ (reference sequence). The V gene lost 4 bases and the J gene lost 4 bases, with 7 bases spanning the gap. The CDR3 loop spans 12 amino acids. The chain's CDR3 is CASSSSFYGYTF. The DNA for the CDR3 is TGTGCCAGCAGCTCTTCATTCTATGGCTACACCTTC.

This chain uses TRBV28 with TRBJ1-5, with a weak D call TRBD1 (6 bases). CDR3 length equals 15 residues. Germline V gene lookup returns CDR1 MDHEN and CDR2 SYDVKM. V lost 2 bases to trimming and J lost 4 bases, with 12 bases between them. The CDR3 spells CASSLVGAGNQPQHF. CDR3 bases: TGTGCCAGCAGTTTAGTGGGGGCAGGGAATCAGCCCCAGCATTTT.

This clone was recorded a few times. The chain carries TRBV28 and TRBJ2-3; D uncertain. Germline V gene data show CDR1 as MDHEN and CDR2 as SYDVKM. This CDR3 region has 11 residues. V dropped 3 bases and J dropped 4 bases, with 2 bases sitting between them. The CDR3 coding sequence is TGTGCCAGCAGTTTTGCAGATACGCAGTATTTT. It is translated as CASSFADTQYF.

The rearrangement links TRBV10-1 to TRBJ2-1; 7 bases line up with TRBD1. The length of the CDR3 is 15 residues. V shed 5 bases and J 0 bases; nucleotides not matched to a gene: 4. In germline, CDR1 is WNHNN, CDR2 SYGVQD (reference sequence). CDR3 coding DNA: TGCGCCAGCAGTCGGGACAGCAGCTCCTACAATGAGCAGTTCTTC. Residues: CASSRDSSSYNEQFF.

The gene calls are TRBV5-6 and TRBJ2-3; the match to TRBD1 covers 9 bases. The CDR3 totals 14 residues. CDR1 is SGHDT, CDR2 YYEEEE, per germline. V lost 4 bases, J lost 5 bases, and 5 bases stayed unmatched. The CDR3 region has the DNA TGTGCCAGCAGCCTGAGACAGGGGGTAGATACGCAGTATTTT. The encoded protein is CASSLRQGVDTQYF.

The chain recombines TRBV15 with TRBJ2-1; tentatively, D is TRBD2 (6 bases). Trimming removed 2 bases from V and 9 bases from J, with 23 bases in between. CDR3 size: 17 residues. Germline V gene data show CDR1 as LNHNV and CDR2 as YYDKDF (reference sequence). The CDR3 DNA follows: TGTGCCACCAGCAGAAAGGGCGGGGCTTTGCTCGTCTCTGAGCAGTTCTTC. Residues: CATSRKGGALLVSEQFF.

J is TRBJ2-7 and V is TRBV27; D uncertain. The CDR3 has 14 amino acids. V was trimmed by 2 bases and J by 1 base, leaving 9 bases between them. Germline CDR1 MNHEY, CDR2 SMNVEV (reference sequence). CDR3 protein: CASSLRADSYEQYF. In DNA form, the CDR3 reads TGTGCCAGCAGTTTAAGGGCAGATTCCTACGAGCAGTACTTC.

The J gene is TRBJ2-1, the V gene TRBV11-2; the D is unclear. CDR3 length equals 16 residues. Deletions cut 1 base from V and 1 base from J, with 11 bases between. Per germline, CDR1 SGHAT and CDR2 FQNNGV. The CDR3 here is CASSLGEVGSYNEQFF. The DNA of the CDR3 is TGTGCCAGCAGCTTAGGAGAGGTTGGGTCCTACAATGAGCAGTTCTTC.

This rearrangement joins TRBV7-6 to TRBJ2-2; the D is unclear. CDR1 is SGHVS, CDR2 FNYEAQ, per germline. The CDR3 runs 11 residues. The germline V and J ends were trimmed by 3 bases and 8 bases, with 4 bases remaining between them. This CDR3 is CASSLRGELFF. The CDR3 DNA reads TGTGCCAGCAGCTTGAGAGGGGAGCTGTTTTTT. The complete variable domain, with remaining parts taken from reference TRBV7-6 and TRBJ2-2, reads GAGVSQSPRYKVTKRGQDVALRCDPISGHVSLYWYRQALGQGPEFLTYFNYEAQQDKSGLPNDRFSAERPEGSISTLTIQRTEQRDSAMYRCASSLRGELFFGEGSRLTVL.

Sample share makes this clone medium-sized. This chain connects TRBV4-1 to TRBJ1-5, with D hard to call. V shed 4 bases and J shed 4 bases, with 17 bases lying between them. CDR3 length equals 16 residues. Looked up from germline, CDR1 is MGHRA and CDR2 is YSYEKL. CDR3 region: CASSPRVGLGNQPQHF. In nucleotides, the CDR3 is TGCGCCAGCAGCCCACGAGTCGGGCTAGGGAATCAGCCCCAGCATTTT.

The V and J genes are TRBV7-2 and TRBJ1-2; no reliable D call. Germline V gives CDR1 SGHTA, CDR2 FQGNSA. V was shortened by 3 bases and J by 5 bases, with 16 bases between the two germline ends. This CDR3 has 15 amino acids. CDR3 protein: CASSFLLPRGYGYTF. CDR3 nucleotides: TGTGCCAGCAGCTTTTTGCTCCCTCGAGGATATGGCTACACCTTC.

The chain carries TRBV6-5 and TRBJ2-3; possibly TRBD2 for D (5 bases). From germline, CDR1 is MNHEY and CDR2 SVGAGI. V gave up 0 bases and J gave up 3 bases, with 10 bases separating them. The CDR3 runs to 15 residues. The CDR3 nucleotides read TGTGCCAGCAGTTACTCCCTGGACTCGACAGATACGCAGTATTTT. Translation: CASSYSLDSTDTQYF.

In this sample, this clone turned up a few times. The rearrangement links TRBV5-6 to TRBJ2-5; D gene uncertain. The CDR3 length is 15 residues. Trimming took 1 base from V and 4 from J, leaving 14 bases between them. CDR1 SGHDT and CDR2 YYEEEE come from the germline V gene. The DNA of the CDR3 is TGTGCCAGCAGCTTGAGGCAGAAGAATGTAGAGACCCAGTACTTC. Translation: CASSLRQKNVETQYF.

The rearrangement uses TRBV7-2 and TRBJ1-1; D uncertain. Germline assignment: CDR1 SGHTA and CDR2 FQGNSA. Trimming stripped 1 base from V and 4 bases from J, with 7 bases between. CDR3 size: 13 residues. For the CDR3, the DNA is TGTGCCAGCAGCTTAGGGGGTGGCACTGAAGCTTTCTTT. This gives the protein CASSLGGGTEAFF.

This chain joins TRBV7-2 and TRBJ2-7; D might be TRBD2 (6 bases). CDR1 and CDR2 from the germline V gene are SGHTA and FQGNSA. The CDR3 contains 15 residues. Trimming cost V 2 bases and J 2 bases, with 13 bases left between them. The CDR3: CASSLHGTGAYEQYF. In DNA form, the CDR3 reads TGTGCCAGCAGCTTACACGGGACGGGAGCCTACGAGCAGTACTTC.

The rearrangement uses TRBV18 and TRBJ1-1, with 7 bases matching TRBD1. V shed 4 bases and J 1 base; nucleotides not matched to a gene: 9. Germline CDR1 reads KGHSH; CDR2 reads LQKENI. The CDR3 extends over 16 amino acids. CDR3 sequence reads: CASSRNRGRENTEAFF. Here the CDR3 DNA reads TGTGCCAGCTCACGGAACAGGGGACGGGAGAACACTGAAGCTTTCTTT.

This chain connects TRBV27 to TRBJ1-6; D possibly corresponds to TRBD1 (5 bases). The V end lost 5 bases, the J end lost 8 bases, and 16 bases lay between the germline ends. The CDR3 is 15 amino acids. The germline CDR1 and CDR2 sequences are MNHEY and SMNVEV (reference sequence). CDR3 loop: CASSAWGGVDSPLHF. The CDR3 DNA reads TGTGCCAGCAGTGCATGGGGGGGAGTTGATTCACCCCTCCACTTT.

This rearrangement joins TRBV10-2 to TRBJ2-2; 7 positions match TRBD1. Germline V CDR1 and CDR2: WSHSY, SAAADI. Trimming took 8 bases from V and 5 from J; bases not matched to a gene: 8. This CDR3 contains 14 residues. The CDR3 DNA sequence: TGCGCCAGCGGGCTAGGGGGCAGGACCGGGGAGCTGTTTTTT. Its protein product is CASGLGGRTGELFF.

The gene calls are TRBV5-4 and TRBJ2-7, with D unclear. This CDR3 region has 13 residues. Germline values: CDR1 SGHNT, CDR2 YYREEE (reference sequence). The V and J ends lost 4 bases and 2 bases respectively, with 10 bases between them. The CDR3 DNA sequence: TGTGCCAGCAGCGAAGGTCAGGCCTACGAGCAGTACTTC. Translated, it gives CASSEGQAYEQYF. The variable domain in full, completed from reference TRBV5-4 and TRBJ2-7, reads ETGVTQSPTHLIKTRGQQVTLRCSSQSGHNTVSWYQQALGQGPQFIFQYYREEENGRGNFPPRFSGLQFPNYSSELNVNALELDDSALYLCASSEGQAYEQYFGPGTRLTVT.

This clone occurred once. The V and J genes are TRBV6-1 and TRBJ1-1; D gene ambiguous. The V end was cut by 8 bases, the J end by 0 bases, with 10 bases between. Per the germline V gene, CDR1 is MNHNS and CDR2 is SASEGT. CDR3 length: 13 amino acids. CDR3 sequence reads: CASRKQVNTEAFF. As DNA, the CDR3 is TGTGCCAGCCGAAAACAAGTGAACACTGAAGCTTTCTTT.

The chain is built from TRBV11-2 and TRBJ2-5; D is uncertain. The CDR3 is made up of 13 amino acids. Trimming took off 4 bases at V and 5 bases at J, with 11 bases between the two ends. CDR1 is SGHAT, CDR2 FQNNGV, per germline. The CDR3 here is CASSSVGRETQYF. DNA of the CDR3: TGTGCCAGCAGCTCCGTGGGCCGCGAGACCCAGTACTTC.

The chain couples TRBV14 to TRBJ2-2, with a tentative D call TRBD2 (6 bases). Germline loops: CDR1 SGHDN, CDR2 FVKESK. Trimming pared 5 bases from V and 7 bases from J, leaving 14 bases between. The CDR3 has 14 residues. This CDR3 is CASSETRKVGELFF. CDR3 in DNA: TGTGCCAGCAGCGAGACTAGAAAGGTCGGGGAGCTGTTTTTT.

This clone showed up just once. The rearrangement uses TRBV4-3 and TRBJ2-5, with TRBD2 matching 12 bases. V lost 0 bases, J lost 2 bases, and 7 bases stayed unmatched. The CDR3 has 18 residues. Germline lookup yields CDR1 LGHNA and CDR2 YSLEER. The DNA for the CDR3 is TGCGCCAGCAGCCAAGATAGATGGACTAGCGGGGAACAAGAGACCCAGTACTTC. Its translation is CASSQDRWTSGEQETQYF.